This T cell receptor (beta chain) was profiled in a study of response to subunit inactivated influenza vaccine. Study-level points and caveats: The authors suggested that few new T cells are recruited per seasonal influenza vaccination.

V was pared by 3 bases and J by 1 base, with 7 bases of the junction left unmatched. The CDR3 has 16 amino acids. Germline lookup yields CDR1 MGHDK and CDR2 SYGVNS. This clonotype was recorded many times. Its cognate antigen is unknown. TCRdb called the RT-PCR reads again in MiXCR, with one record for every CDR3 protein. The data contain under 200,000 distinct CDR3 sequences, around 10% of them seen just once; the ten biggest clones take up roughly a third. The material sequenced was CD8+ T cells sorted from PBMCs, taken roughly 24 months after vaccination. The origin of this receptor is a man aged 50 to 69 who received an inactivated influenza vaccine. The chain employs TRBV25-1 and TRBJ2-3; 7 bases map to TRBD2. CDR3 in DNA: TGTGCCAGCAGTGATTCCCCAGCGGGGCGCACAGATACGCAGTATTTT. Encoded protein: CASSDSPAGRTDTQYF.